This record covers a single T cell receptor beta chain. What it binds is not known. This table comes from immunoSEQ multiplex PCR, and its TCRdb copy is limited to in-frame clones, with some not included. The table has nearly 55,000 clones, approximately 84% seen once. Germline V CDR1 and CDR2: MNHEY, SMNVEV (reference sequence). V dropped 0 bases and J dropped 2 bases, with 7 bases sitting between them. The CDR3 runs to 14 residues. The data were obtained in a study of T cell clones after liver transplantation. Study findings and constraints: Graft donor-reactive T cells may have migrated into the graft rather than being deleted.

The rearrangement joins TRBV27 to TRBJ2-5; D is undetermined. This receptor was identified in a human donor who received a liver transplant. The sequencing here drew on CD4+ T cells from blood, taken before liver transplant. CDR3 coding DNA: TGTGCCAGCAGTTTATCCTACAGACAAGAGACCCAGTACTTC. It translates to CASSLSYRQETQYF.